This T cell receptor (beta chain) was identified during a study of T cells in Graves' hyperthyroidism and ophthalmopathy. RNA transcripts were the template for amplifying TCR beta CDR3 regions. TCR CDR3 regions were first amplified by RT-PCR with HTBI primers. TCRdb re-called the multiplex PCR reads with MiXCR, one entry per CDR3 protein. The table records 650,000 to 850,000 distinct CDR3 sequences, under 20% of them present only once. Study results and limitations: Blood also carried most thyroid clonotypes expanded above 0.001.

The CDR3 consists of 19 residues. Per germline, CDR1 SGHAT and CDR2 FQNNGV. The trim removed 0 bases at V and 2 bases at J, leaving 12 bases unmatched. For this clonotype: Its antigen is currently unknown.

Uncontrolled infection, other autoimmune disease, pregnancy or lactation barred patients from enrollment. First hyperthyroidism diagnosis is when the blood sample was obtained, before any ophthalmopathy symptoms. The PBMCs were taken from 10 ml of fresh peripheral blood. The sample comprised blood. The chain combines TRBV11-2 with TRBJ2-5; 10 positions agree with TRBD2. The source is a woman in her 50s with Graves' hyperthyroidism that later progressed to Graves' ophthalmopathy. CDR3 in amino acids: CASSLDSPAGGTMQETQYF. The DNA for the CDR3 is TGTGCCAGCAGCTTAGATTCACCAGCGGGGGGGACGATGCAAGAGACCCAGTACTTC.